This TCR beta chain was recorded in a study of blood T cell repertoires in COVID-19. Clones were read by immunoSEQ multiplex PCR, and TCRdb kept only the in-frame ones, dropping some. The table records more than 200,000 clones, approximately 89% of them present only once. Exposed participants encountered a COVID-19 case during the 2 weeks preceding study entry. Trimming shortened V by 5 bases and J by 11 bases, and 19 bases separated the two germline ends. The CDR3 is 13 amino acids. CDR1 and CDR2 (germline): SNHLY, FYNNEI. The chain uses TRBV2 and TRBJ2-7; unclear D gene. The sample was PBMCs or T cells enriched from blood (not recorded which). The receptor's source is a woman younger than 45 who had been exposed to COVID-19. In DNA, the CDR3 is TGTGCCAGCAGTCCCACCCTCTCTAGTTCTGAGTACTTC. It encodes CASSPTLSSSEYF.